This passage covers 16 T cell receptor beta chains from one sample sequenced in a study of T cell responses to AZD1222 COVID-19 vaccine. Profiling relied on immunoSEQ multiplex PCR, and the TCRdb table lists in-frame clones only, not all of them. This table has about 150,000 clones, over 80% appearing once. This specimen consisted of peripheral blood, obtained 28 days after the second AZD1222 dose. The source is an adult who received the AZD1222 COVID-19 vaccine.

The V call is TRBV2, the J call TRBJ1-1; a possible D gene is TRBD1 (5 bases). The CDR3 runs to 17 residues. Between the trimmed V and J ends, which lost 0 bases and 0 bases, there was a span of 14 bases. Germline V gene lookup returns CDR1 SNHLY and CDR2 FYNNEI. The CDR3 loop reads CASSEAQGRPVNTEAFF. DNA of the CDR3: TGTGCCAGCAGTGAAGCGCAGGGCAGACCTGTGAACACTGAAGCTTTCTTT.

J is TRBJ1-6 and V is TRBV3-1 (or the pseudogene TRBV3-2); tentatively, D is TRBD1 (6 bases). Per germline, CDR1 LGHDT and CDR2 YNNKEL (reference sequence). This CDR3 is 15 amino acids long. The germline V and J ends were trimmed by 4 bases and 7 bases, with 14 bases remaining between them. The chain's CDR3 is CASSRTDSINSPLHF. The CDR3 DNA sequence: TGTGCCAGCAGCCGGACAGACTCCATAAATTCACCCCTCCACTTT.

V and J are TRBV5-1 and TRBJ1-1; possibly TRBD1 for D (6 bases). Germline CDR1 and CDR2: SGHRS and YFSETQ. The CDR3 is 14 residues long. Deletions cut 1 base from V and 2 bases from J, with 9 bases between. The CDR3 region is CASSLTGKNTEAFF. The CDR3 DNA is TGCGCCAGCAGCTTGACAGGGAAAAACACTGAAGCTTTCTTT. Combining the CDR3 with reference TRBV5-1 and TRBJ1-1 gives the whole variable domain KAGVTQTPRYLIKTRGQQVTLSCSPISGHRSVSWYQQTPGQGLQFLFEYFSETQRNKGNFPGRFSGRQFSNSRSEMNVSTLELGDSALYLCASSLTGKNTEAFFGQGTRLTVV.

V is TRBV3-1 (or the pseudogene TRBV3-2) and J is TRBJ2-2, with a tentative D call TRBD1 (5 bases). The CDR3 is 16 residues long. The germline V gene has CDR1 LGHDT and CDR2 YNNKEL (reference sequence). V lost 4 bases, J lost 7 bases, and 19 bases lay in between. Written as DNA, the CDR3 is TGTGCCAGCAGCCCCTTAGGGGTATACCCTTACGGGGAGCTGTTTTTT. This translates into CASSPLGVYPYGELFF.

The chain couples TRBV18 to TRBJ2-5; D is possibly TRBD1 or TRBD2 (5 bases each). Germline CDR1 and CDR2: KGHSH and LQKENI. This CDR3 has 12 residues. Trimming cost V 5 bases and J 5 bases, with 9 bases left between them. The CDR3 DNA reads as TGTGCCAGCTCAAAAGGGACCGAGACCCAGTACTTC. The encoded protein is CASSKGTETQYF.

The genes are TRBV30 and TRBJ2-7; TRBD2 might be the D (6 bases). Germline values: CDR1 GTSNPN, CDR2 SVGIG (reference sequence). Trimming took 4 bases from V and 0 from J, leaving 13 bases between them. This CDR3 has 14 amino acids. The CDR3 reads CAWIRRGLSYEQYF. The CDR3 coding sequence is TGTGCCTGGATTAGGCGGGGCCTCTCCTACGAGCAGTACTTC.

The V gene is TRBV29-1, the J gene TRBJ2-7; tentative D call: TRBD1 (6 bases). Trimming shortened V by 6 bases and J by 0 bases, and 15 bases separated the two germline ends. The CDR3 contains 14 residues. Germline V lookup: CDR1 SQVTM, CDR2 ANQGSEA. CDR3 bases: TGCAGCGTAAAAATCGACAGGCCCTCCTACGAGCAGTACTTC. This encodes CSVKIDRPSYEQYF.

The chain links TRBV12-5 to TRBJ1-1, with no clear D. The CDR3 sequence is 13 residues long. The V gene lost 6 bases and the J gene lost 4 bases, with 12 bases spanning the gap. Per germline, CDR1 LGHNT and CDR2 FRNRAP. CDR3 in DNA: TGTGCTAGTGGCTTTGGGGTCGGCACTGAAGCTTTCTTT. It encodes CASGFGVGTEAFF.

This clone was recorded only once. The rearrangement joins TRBV7-9 to TRBJ1-4; 8 bases agree with TRBD1. This CDR3 has 15 amino acids. V gave up 5 bases and J gave up 4 bases; unmatched junction bases: 6. Germline V gives CDR1 SEHNR, CDR2 FQNEAQ (reference sequence). The CDR3 sequence is CASSPDRGVNEKLFF. DNA for the CDR3: TGTGCCAGCAGCCCCGACAGGGGAGTTAATGAAAAACTGTTTTTT.

The J gene is TRBJ2-7, the V gene TRBV19; D might be TRBD2 (6 bases). This CDR3 spans 14 amino acids. Germline V lookup: CDR1 LNHDA, CDR2 SQIVND (reference sequence). Trimming shortened V by 8 bases and J by 2 bases, and 16 bases separated the two germline ends. As DNA, the CDR3 is TGTGCCAGTGGATGGGGAGGAGGTCCCTACGAGCAGTACTTC. This gives the protein CASGWGGGPYEQYF. The full variable domain, its missing parts supplied by reference TRBV19 and TRBJ2-7, is DGGITQSPKYLFRKEGQNVTLSCEQNLNHDAMYWYRQDPGQGLRLIYYSQIVNDFQKGDIAEGYSVSREKKESFPLTVTSAQKNPTAFYLCASGWGGGPYEQYFGPGTRLTVT.

The V gene is TRBV12-5, the J gene TRBJ1-6; D gene uncertain. The CDR3 is made up of 13 amino acids. CDR1 LGHNT and CDR2 FRNRAP come from the germline V gene. Trimming took 5 bases from V and 5 from J, leaving 7 bases between them. The CDR3 nucleotides read TGTGCTAGTGGTAACAGTCATAATTCACCCCTCCACTTT. Protein: CASGNSHNSPLHF.

The chain combines TRBV12-1 with TRBJ2-7; no DNA check was done on the table's D call, TRBD1. TRBV12-1 is listed as a pseudogene. The CDR3 length is 15 residues. The CDR3 here is CASSSNRDTTYEQYF. CDR3 coding DNA: TGTGCCAGCAGCTCCAACCGGGACACTACCTACGAGCAGTACTTC.

This clone was recorded once. This chain joins TRBV12-3 or TRBV12-4 and TRBJ1-2; maybe TRBD1 (6 bases). This CDR3 contains 12 residues. V was pared by 3 bases and J by 7 bases, with 9 bases between. The CDR3 DNA sequence: TGTGCCAGCAGTTTCAGGGGATTTGGCTACACCTTC. Translation gives CASSFRGFGYTF.

Regarding this clone: Mismatch with germline at one junction end may stem from a read error. The chain joins TRBV7-7 to TRBJ2-5; 8 bases match TRBD2. CDR1 and CDR2 (germline): SSHAT, FNYEAQ (reference sequence). There are 16 residues in the CDR3. The CDR3 nucleotides read TGTGCTAGCAGCTTAGGAACTTCGGGAGGGAGGGAGACCCAGTACTTC. Protein: CASSLGTSGGRETQYF.

V is TRBV5-4 and J is TRBJ2-5; TRBD2 agrees at 12 bases. The germline gives CDR1 SGHNT, CDR2 YYREEE (reference sequence). J was trimmed by 4 bases and V by 0 bases; bases with no gene match: 4. This CDR3 spans 16 amino acids. CDR3 sequence: CASSLALAGGGETQYF. CDR3 nucleotides: TGTGCCAGCAGCTTGGCGCTAGCGGGAGGGGGAGAGACCCAGTACTTC.

The chain links TRBV6-4 to TRBJ2-3; D is unclear. This CDR3 spans 15 amino acids. The germline gives CDR1 MRHNA, CDR2 SNTAGT. With 6 bases removed from V and 0 bases from J, the gap between germline ends came to 13 bases. CDR3 region: CASSPQAASTDTQYF. CDR3 DNA sequence: TGTGCCAGCAGCCCTCAGGCTGCTAGCACAGATACGCAGTATTTT.